A selection of T cell receptor beta chains follows, all from one sample in a study of human T cells and chemical hapten exposure. TCRdb re-called the RACE reads with MiXCR, one entry per CDR3 protein. The table shows 85,000 to 100,000 distinct CDR3 sequences, with less than 35% occurring only once. Source: whole blood, taken in connection with sensitization to the hapten diphenylcyclopropenone (DPC). All receptors come from a man in his forties or fifties with alopecia areata. Some clones in this sample may be carry-over from other donors' samples. Each CDR3 is given with its conserved first and last residue. D genes are given only for firm matches.

v_call d_call cdr3_aa
TRBV11-2 TRBD2 CASSSGLAGSYNEQFF
TRBV7-2 NA CASSLHRAPTEAFF
TRBV20-1 TRBD2 CSAISSGTSTDTQYF
TRBV27 NA CASSFLPIYSYNEQFF
TRBV12-3/TRBV12-4 TRBD1 CASSPSGTGTLLRSNQPQHF
TRBV20-1 NA CSARGGGETQYF
TRBV7-9 NA CASSLAATNEKLFF
TRBV9 NA CASSVQGGSYEQYF
TRBV7-8 NA CASSNPAYYGYTF
TRBV12-3/TRBV12-4 NA CASTNSGNQPQHF
TRBV12-3/TRBV12-4 NA CASSRTKDEFF
TRBV5-1 TRBD2 CASSGGSYTDTQYF
TRBV12-3/TRBV12-4 NA CASSPPNRYEQYF
TRBV5-1 NA CASSWTGGTEAFF
TRBV20-1 NA CSAAPGTVYNEQFF
TRBV7-9 TRBD1 CASSLKAGTGYEKLFF